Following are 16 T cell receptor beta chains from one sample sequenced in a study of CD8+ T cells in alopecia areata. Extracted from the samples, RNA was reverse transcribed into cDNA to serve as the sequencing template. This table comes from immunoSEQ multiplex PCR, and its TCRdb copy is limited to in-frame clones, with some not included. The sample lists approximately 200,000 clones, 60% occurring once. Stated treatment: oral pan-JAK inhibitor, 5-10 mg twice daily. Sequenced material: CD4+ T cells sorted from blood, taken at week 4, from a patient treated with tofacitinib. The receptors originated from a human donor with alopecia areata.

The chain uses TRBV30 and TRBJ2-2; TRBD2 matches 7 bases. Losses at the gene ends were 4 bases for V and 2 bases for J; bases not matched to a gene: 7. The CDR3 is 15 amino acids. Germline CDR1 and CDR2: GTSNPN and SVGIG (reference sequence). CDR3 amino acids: CAWTTGTTNTGELFF. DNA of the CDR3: TGTGCCTGGACCACCGGGACTACTAACACCGGGGAGCTGTTTTTT. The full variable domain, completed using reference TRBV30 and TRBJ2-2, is SQTIHQWPATLVQPVGSPLSLECTVEGTSNPNLYWYRQAAGRGLQLLFYSVGIGQISSEVPQNLSASRPQDRQFILSSKKLLLSDSGFYLCAWTTGTTNTGELFFGEGSRLTVL.

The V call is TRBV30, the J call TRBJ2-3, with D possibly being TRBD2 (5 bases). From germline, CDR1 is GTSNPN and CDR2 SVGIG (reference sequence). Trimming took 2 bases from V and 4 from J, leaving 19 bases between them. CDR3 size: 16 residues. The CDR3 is CAWSPRGPMRADTQYF. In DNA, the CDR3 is TGTGCCTGGAGTCCCCGAGGACCCATGAGGGCAGATACGCAGTATTTT.

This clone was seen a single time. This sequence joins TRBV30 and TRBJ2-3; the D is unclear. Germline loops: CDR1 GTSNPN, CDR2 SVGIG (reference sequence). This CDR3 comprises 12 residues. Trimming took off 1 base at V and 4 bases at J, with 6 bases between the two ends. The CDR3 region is CAWSGSADTQYF. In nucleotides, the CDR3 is TGTGCCTGGAGTGGCTCGGCAGATACGCAGTATTTT.

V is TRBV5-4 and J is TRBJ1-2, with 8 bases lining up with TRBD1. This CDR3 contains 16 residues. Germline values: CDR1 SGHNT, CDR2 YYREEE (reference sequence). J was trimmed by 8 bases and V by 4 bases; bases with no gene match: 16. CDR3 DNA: TGTGCCAGCAGCCAAGATCGGGTTGGACAGGGAGGGGGCTACACCTTC. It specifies CASSQDRVGQGGGYTF.

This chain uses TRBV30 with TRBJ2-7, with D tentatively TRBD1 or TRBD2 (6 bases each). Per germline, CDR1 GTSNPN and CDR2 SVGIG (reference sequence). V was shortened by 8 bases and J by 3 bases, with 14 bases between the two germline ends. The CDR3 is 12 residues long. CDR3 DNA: TGTGCCAGCCGACAGGACTACTACGAGCAGTACTTC. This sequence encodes CASRQDYYEQYF.

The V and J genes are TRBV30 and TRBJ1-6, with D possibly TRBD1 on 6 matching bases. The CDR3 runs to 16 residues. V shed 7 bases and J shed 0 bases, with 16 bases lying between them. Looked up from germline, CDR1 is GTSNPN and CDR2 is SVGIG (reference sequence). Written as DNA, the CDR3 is TGTGCCTTGCGCCTACAGGGAAGCTCCTATAATTCACCCCTCCACTTT. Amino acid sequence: CALRLQGSSYNSPLHF.

In nucleotides, the CDR3 is TGTGCCAGCAGCTTGGGGGCCTATAATTCACCCCTCCACTTT. It yields the protein CASSLGAYNSPLHF. The V call is TRBV7-6, the J call TRBJ1-6; TRBD1 might be the D (5 bases). The germline CDR1 and CDR2 sequences are SGHVS and FNYEAQ. V lost 3 bases and J 2 bases, leaving 5 bases between the germline ends. The CDR3 is 14 amino acids.

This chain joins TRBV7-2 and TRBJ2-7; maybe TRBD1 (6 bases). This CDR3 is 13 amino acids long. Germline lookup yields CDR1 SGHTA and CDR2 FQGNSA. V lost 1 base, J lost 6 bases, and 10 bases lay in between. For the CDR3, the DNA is TGTGCCAGCAGCTTAGATTTCAGGGGCGAGCAGTACTTC. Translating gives CASSLDFRGEQYF.

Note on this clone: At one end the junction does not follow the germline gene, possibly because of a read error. DNA of the CDR3: TGTGCTAGCAGCTTCACGGGGGGGATCGCCGGGGAGCTGTTTTTT. Amino acid sequence: CASSFTGGIAGELFF. The chain joins TRBV7-7 to TRBJ2-2, with 8 bases lining up with TRBD2. CDR1 is SSHAT, CDR2 FNYEAQ, per germline (reference sequence). This CDR3 has 15 amino acids.

CDR3 sequence reads: CASSPGDGYTF. In DNA form, the CDR3 reads TGTGCCAGCAGCCCAGGGGATGGCTACACCTTC. The chain combines TRBV7-9 with TRBJ1-2, with D perhaps TRBD1 (6 bases). Trimming shortened V by 5 bases and J by 6 bases, and 7 bases separated the two germline ends. CDR1 and CDR2 (germline): SEHNR, FQNEAQ (reference sequence). This CDR3 spans 11 amino acids.

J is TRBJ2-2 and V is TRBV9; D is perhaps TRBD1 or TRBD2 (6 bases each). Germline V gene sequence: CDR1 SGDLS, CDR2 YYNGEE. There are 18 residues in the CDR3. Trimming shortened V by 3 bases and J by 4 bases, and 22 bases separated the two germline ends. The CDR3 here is CASSATGRGPLSTGELFF. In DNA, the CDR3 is TGTGCCAGCAGCGCAACTGGCCGGGGGCCCTTGAGCACCGGGGAGCTGTTTTTT.

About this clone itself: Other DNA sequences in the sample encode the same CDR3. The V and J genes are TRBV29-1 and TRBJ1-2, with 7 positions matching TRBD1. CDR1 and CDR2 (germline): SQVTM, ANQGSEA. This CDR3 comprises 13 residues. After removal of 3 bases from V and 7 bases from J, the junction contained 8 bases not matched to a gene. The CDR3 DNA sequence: TGCAGCGTTGAGGGACAGCCCAGGGCTGGCTACACCTTC. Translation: CSVEGQPRAGYTF.

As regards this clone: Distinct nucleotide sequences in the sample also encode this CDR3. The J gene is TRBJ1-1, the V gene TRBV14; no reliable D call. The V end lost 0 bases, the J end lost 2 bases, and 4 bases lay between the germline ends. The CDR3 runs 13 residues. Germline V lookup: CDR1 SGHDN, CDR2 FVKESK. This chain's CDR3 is CASSQELNTEAFF. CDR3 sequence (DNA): TGTGCCAGCAGCCAAGAACTTAACACTGAAGCTTTCTTT.

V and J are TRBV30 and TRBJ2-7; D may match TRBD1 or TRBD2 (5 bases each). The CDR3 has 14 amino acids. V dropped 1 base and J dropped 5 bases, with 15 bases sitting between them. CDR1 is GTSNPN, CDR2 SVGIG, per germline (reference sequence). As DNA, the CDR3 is TGTGCCTGGAGTGACCAGGGACCCCTAAACGAGCAGTACTTC. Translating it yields CAWSDQGPLNEQYF.

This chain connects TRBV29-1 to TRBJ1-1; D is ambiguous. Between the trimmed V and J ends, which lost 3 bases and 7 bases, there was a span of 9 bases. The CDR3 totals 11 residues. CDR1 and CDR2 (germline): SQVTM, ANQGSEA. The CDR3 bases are TGCAGCGTTGAGGGTAGTATTGAAGCTTTCTTT. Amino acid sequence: CSVEGSIEAFF.

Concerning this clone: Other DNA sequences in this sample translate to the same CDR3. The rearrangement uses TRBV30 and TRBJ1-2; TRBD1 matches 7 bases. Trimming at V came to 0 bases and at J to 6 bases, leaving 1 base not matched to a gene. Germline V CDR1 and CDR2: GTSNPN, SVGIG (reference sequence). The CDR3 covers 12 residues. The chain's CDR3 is CAWSVGGNGYTF. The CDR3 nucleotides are TGTGCCTGGAGTGTAGGGGGCAATGGCTACACCTTC.